What follows is one TCR beta chain and its context. Its target is unknown. The entry originates in a study of T cell responses to AZD1222 COVID-19 vaccine. The ends were cut back, 0 bases at V and 5 bases at J, with 7 bases in the middle. The CDR3 is 13 amino acids. CDR1 and CDR2 (germline): LGHNA, YSLEER. The assay was immunoSEQ multiplex PCR, and TCRdb's table has in-frame clones only and misses some. The sample has some 98,000 clones, about 88% seen once. Notes on the study in general: Clonal diversity was possibly underestimated, and white British individuals and females predominated among donors. Repertoire samples came only from after the peak T cell response. The study found vaccine-associated CD4 TCRs spanning spike, dominant at 160-218 and 743-854. Nearly half of spike-specific TCRs reportedly target unmutated variant regions.

The TCR was taken from an adult who received the AZD1222 COVID-19 vaccine. Specimen: peripheral blood, collected 28 days after the second AZD1222 dose. The rearrangement links TRBV4-3 to TRBJ1-1; D is unresolved. In DNA, the CDR3 is TGCGCCAGCAGCCAAGAAACGTGGACTGAAGCTTTCTTT. This gives the protein CASSQETWTEAFF.